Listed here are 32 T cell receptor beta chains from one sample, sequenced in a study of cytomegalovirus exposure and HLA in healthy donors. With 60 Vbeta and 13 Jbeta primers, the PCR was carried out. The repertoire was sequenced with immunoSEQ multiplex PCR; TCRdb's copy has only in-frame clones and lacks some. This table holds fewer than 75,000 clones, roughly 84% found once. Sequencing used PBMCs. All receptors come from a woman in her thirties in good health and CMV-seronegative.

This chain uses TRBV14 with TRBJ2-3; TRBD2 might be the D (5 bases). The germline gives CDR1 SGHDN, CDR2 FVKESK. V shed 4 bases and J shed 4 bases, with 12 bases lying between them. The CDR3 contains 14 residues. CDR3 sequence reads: CASSRYEGADTQYF. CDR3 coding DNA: TGTGCCAGCAGCCGTTACGAGGGAGCAGATACGCAGTATTTT. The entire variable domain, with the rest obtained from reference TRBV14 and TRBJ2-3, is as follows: EAGVTQFPSHSVIEKGQTVTLRCDPISGHDNLYWYRRVMGKEIKFLLHFVKESKQDESGMPNNRFLAERTGGTYSTLKVQPAELEDSGVYFCASSRYEGADTQYFGPGTRLTVL.

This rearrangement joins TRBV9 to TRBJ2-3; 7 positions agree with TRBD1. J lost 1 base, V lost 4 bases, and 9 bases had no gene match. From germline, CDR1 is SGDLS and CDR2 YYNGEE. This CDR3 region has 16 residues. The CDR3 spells CASSYLPDRGTDTQYF. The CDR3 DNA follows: TGTGCCAGCAGCTACCTACCTGACAGGGGCACAGATACGCAGTATTTT.

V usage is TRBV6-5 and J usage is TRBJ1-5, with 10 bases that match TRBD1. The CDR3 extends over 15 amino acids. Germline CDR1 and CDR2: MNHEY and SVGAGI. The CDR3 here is CASGRGDRGNQPQHF. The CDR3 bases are TGTGCTTCGGGTCGAGGGGACAGGGGTAATCAGCCCCAGCATTTT.

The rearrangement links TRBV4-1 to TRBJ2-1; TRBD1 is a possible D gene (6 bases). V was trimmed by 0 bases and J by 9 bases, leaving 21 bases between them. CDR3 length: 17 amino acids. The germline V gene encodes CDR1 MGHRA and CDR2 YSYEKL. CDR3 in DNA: TGCGCCAGCAGCCAAGAGGGTACCGGGACACAAAAACTTGAGCAGTTCTTC. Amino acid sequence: CASSQEGTGTQKLEQFF.

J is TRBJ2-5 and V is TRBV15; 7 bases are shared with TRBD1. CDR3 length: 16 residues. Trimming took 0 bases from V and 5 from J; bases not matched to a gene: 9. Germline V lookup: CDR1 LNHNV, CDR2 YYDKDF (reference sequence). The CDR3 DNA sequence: TGTGCCACCAGCAGAGATGGGGACAGCCTCGCGGAGACCCAGTACTTC. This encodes CATSRDGDSLAETQYF. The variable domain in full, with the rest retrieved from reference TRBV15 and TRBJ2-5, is DAMVIQNPRYQVTQFGKPVTLSCSQTLNHNVMYWYQQKSSQAPKLLFHYYDKDFNNEADTPDNFQSRRPNTSFCFLDIRSPGLGDTAMYLCATSRDGDSLAETQYFGPGTRLLVL.

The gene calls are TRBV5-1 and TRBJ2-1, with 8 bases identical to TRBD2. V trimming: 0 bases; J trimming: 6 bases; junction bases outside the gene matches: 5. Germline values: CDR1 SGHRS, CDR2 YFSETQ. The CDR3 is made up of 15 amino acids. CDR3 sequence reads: CASSLAPGGGNEQFF. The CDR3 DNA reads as TGCGCCAGCAGCTTGGCCCCGGGGGGGGGCAATGAGCAGTTCTTC.

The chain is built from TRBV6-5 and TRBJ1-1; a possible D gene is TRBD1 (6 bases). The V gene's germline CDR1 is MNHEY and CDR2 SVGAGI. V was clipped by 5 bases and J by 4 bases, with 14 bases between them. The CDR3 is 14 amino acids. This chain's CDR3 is CASSPQQGLTEAFF. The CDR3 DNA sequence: TGTGCCAGCAGTCCTCAACAGGGTCTCACTGAAGCTTTCTTT.

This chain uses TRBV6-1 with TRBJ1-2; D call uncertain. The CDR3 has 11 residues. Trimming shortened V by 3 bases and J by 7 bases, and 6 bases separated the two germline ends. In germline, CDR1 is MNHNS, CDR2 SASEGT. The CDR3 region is CASSDYGGYTF. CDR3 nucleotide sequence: TGTGCCAGCAGTGATTACGGTGGCTACACCTTC.

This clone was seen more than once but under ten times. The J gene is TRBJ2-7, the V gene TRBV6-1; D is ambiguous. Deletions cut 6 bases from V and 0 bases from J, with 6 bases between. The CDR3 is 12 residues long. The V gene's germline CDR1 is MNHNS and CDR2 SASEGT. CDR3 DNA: TGTGCCAGCAGCCGAGGCTCCTACGAGCAGTACTTC. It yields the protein CASSRGSYEQYF.

The CDR3 here is CASSSTIWAETQYF. In DNA, the CDR3 is TGTGCCAGCAGCTCCACCATCTGGGCGGAGACCCAGTACTTC. The chain employs TRBV7-3 and TRBJ2-5, with no clear D. CDR1 and CDR2 from the germline V gene are SGHTA and FQGTGA. V was cut by 4 bases and J by 5 bases, with 14 bases left in between. The CDR3 length is 14 residues. The complete variable domain, with remaining parts taken from reference TRBV7-3 and TRBJ2-5, reads GAGVSQTPSNKVTEKGKYVELRCDPISGHTALYWYRQSLGQGPEFLIYFQGTGAADDSGLPNDRFFAVRPEGSVSTLKIQRTERGDSAVYLCASSSTIWAETQYFGPGTRLLVL.

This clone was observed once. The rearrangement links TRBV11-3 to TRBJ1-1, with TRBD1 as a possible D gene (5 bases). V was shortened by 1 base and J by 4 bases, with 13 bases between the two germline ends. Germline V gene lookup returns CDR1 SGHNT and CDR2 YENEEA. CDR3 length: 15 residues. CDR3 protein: CASSLVPGVGTEAFF. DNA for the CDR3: TGTGCCAGCAGCTTAGTGCCGGGGGTGGGCACTGAAGCTTTCTTT. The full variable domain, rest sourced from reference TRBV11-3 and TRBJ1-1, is EAGVVQSPRYKIIEKKQPVAFWCNPISGHNTLYWYLQNLGQGPELLIRYENEEAVDDSQLPKDRFSAERLKGVDSTLKIQPAELGDSAVYLCASSLVPGVGTEAFFGQGTRLTVV.

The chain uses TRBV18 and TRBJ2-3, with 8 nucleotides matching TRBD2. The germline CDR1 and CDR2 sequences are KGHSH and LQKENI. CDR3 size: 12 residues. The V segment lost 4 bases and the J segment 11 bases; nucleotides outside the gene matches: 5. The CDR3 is CASSLGTSVQYF. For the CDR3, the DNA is TGTGCCAGCTCACTTGGGACTAGTGTGCAGTATTTT.

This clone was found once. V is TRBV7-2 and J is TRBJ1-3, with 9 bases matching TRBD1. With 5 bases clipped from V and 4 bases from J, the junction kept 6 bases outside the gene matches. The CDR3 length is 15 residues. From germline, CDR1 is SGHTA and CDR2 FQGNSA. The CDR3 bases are TGTGCCAGCAGCGTACAGGGGGCGACAGGAAACACCATATATTTT. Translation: CASSVQGATGNTIYF.

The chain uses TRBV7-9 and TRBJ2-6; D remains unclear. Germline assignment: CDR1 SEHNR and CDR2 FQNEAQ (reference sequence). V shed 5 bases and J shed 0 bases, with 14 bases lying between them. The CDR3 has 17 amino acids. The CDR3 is CASSPDIADSGANVLTF. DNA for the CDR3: TGTGCCAGCAGCCCTGACATCGCCGACTCTGGGGCCAACGTCCTGACTTTC. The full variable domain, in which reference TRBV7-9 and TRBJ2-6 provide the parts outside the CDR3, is DTGVSQNPRHKITKRGQNVTFRCDPISEHNRLYWYRQTLGQGPEFLTYFQNEAQLEKSRLLSDRFSAERPKGSFSTLEIQRTEQGDSAMYLCASSPDIADSGANVLTFGAGSRLTVL.

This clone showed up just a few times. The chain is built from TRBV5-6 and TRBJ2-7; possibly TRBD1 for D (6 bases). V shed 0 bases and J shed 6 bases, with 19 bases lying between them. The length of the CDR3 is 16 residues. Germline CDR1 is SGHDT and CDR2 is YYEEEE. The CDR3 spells CASSLDASGAIGEQYV. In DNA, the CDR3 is TGTGCCAGCAGCTTGGATGCGTCAGGGGCTATCGGCGAGCAGTACGTC.

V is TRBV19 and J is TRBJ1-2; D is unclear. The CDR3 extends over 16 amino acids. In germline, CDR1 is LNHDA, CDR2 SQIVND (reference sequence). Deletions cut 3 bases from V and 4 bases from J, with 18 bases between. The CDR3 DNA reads TGTGCCAGTAGTATCCCCCGTGGAGGGCGTGCCTATGGCTACACCTTC. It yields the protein CASSIPRGGRAYGYTF. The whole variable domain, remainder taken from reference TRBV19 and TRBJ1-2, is DGGITQSPKYLFRKEGQNVTLSCEQNLNHDAMYWYRQDPGQGLRLIYYSQIVNDFQKGDIAEGYSVSREKKESFPLTVTSAQKNPTAFYLCASSIPRGGRAYGYTFGSGTRLTVV.

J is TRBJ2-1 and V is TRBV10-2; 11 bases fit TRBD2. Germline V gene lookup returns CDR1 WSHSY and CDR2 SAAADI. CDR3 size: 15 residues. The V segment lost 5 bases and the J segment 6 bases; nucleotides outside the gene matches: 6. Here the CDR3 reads CASSYPGTSGNEQFF. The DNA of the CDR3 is TGCGCCAGCAGTTACCCCGGGACTAGCGGCAATGAGCAGTTCTTC.

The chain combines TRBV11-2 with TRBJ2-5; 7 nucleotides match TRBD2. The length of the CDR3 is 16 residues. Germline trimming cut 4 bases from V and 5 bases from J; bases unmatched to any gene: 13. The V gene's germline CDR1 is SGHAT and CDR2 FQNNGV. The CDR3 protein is CASSSNLGGSGETQYF. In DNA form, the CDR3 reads TGTGCCAGCAGCTCGAATTTGGGCGGGAGCGGTGAGACCCAGTACTTC.

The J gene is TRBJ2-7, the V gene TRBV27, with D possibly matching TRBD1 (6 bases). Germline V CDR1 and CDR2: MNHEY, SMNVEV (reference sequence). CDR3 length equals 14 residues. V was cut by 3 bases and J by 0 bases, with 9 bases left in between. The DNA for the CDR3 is TGTGCCAGCAGTTTCCGGGACACCTCCTACGAGCAGTACTTC. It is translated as CASSFRDTSYEQYF.

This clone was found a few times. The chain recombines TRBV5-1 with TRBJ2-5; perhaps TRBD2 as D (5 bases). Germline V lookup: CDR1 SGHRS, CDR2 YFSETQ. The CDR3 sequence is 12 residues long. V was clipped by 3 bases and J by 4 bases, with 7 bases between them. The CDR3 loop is CASSWAGETQYF. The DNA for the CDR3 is TGCGCCAGCAGCTGGGCGGGAGAGACCCAGTACTTC.

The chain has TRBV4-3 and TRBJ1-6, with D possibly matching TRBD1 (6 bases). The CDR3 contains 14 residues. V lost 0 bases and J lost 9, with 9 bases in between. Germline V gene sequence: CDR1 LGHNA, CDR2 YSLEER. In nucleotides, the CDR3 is TGCGCCAGCAGCCAAGATAGGGGGGGTTCACCCCTCCACTTT. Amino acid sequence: CASSQDRGGSPLHF.

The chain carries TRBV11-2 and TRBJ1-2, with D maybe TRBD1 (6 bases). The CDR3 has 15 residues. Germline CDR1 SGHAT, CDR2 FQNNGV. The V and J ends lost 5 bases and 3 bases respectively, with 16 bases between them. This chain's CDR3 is CASSHYRDNDYGYTF. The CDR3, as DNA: TGTGCCAGCAGCCACTACCGGGACAACGACTATGGCTACACCTTC.

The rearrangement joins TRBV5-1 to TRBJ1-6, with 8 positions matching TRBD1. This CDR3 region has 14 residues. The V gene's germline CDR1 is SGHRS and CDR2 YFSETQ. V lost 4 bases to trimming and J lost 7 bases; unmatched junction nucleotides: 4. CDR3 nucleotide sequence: TGCGCCAGCAGCACGGGACAGGAAAATTCACCCCTCCACTTT. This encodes CASSTGQENSPLHF.

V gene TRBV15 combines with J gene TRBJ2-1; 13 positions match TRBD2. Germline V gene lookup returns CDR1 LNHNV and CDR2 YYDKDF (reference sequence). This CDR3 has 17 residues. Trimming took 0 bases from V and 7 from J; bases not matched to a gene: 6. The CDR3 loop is CATSRETGLAGRNEQFF. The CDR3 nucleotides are TGTGCCACCAGCAGAGAAACGGGACTAGCGGGACGGAATGAGCAGTTCTTC. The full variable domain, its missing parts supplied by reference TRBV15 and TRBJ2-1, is DAMVIQNPRYQVTQFGKPVTLSCSQTLNHNVMYWYQQKSSQAPKLLFHYYDKDFNNEADTPDNFQSRRPNTSFCFLDIRSPGLGDTAMYLCATSRETGLAGRNEQFFGPGTRLTVL.

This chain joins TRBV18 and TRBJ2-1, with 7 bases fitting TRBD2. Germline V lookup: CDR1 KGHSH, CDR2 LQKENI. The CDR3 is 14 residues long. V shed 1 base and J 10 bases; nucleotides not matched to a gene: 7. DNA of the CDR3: TGTGCCAGCTCACCACGCTCGCGGGACTACGAGCAGTTCTTC. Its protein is CASSPRSRDYEQFF.

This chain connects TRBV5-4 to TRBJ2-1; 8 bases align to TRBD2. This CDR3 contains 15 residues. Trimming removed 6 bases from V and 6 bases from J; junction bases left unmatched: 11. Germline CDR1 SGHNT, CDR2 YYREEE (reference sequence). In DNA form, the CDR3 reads TGTGCCAGCACCTCAGCGATGAGCGGGAGCAATGAGCAGTTCTTC. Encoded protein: CASTSAMSGSNEQFF.

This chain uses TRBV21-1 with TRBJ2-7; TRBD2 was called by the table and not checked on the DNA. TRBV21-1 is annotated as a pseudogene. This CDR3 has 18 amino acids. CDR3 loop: CASRGDDTSGRPVNEQYV. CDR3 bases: TGTGCCAGCAGGGGGGACGATACTAGCGGGAGGCCCGTGAACGAGCAGTACGTC.

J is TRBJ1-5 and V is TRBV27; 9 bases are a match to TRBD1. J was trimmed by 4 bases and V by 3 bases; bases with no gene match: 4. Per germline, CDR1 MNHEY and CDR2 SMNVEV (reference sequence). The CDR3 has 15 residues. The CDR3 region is CASSLDRGFNQPQHF. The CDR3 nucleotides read TGTGCCAGCAGTTTGGACAGGGGTTTTAATCAGCCCCAGCATTTT.

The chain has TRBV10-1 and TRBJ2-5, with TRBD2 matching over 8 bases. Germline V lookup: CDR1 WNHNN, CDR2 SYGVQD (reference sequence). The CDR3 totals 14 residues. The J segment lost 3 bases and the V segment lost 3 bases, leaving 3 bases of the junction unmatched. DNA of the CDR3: TGCGCCAGCAGTGACACGGGGGGGAAAGAGACCCAGTACTTC. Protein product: CASSDTGGKETQYF.

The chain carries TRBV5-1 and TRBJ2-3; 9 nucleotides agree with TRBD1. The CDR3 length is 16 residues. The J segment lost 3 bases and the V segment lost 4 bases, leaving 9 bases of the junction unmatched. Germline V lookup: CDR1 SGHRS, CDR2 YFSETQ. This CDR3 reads CASSPKTGGLTDTQYF. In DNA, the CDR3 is TGCGCCAGCAGCCCTAAGACAGGGGGGCTAACAGATACGCAGTATTTT.

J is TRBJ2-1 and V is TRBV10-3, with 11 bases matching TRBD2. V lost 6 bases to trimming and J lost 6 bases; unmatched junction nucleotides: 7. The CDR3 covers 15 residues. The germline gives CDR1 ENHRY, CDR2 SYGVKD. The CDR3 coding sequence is TGTGCCATCAGCCTACTAGCGGGAGAGCGCAATGAGCAGTTCTTC. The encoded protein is CAISLLAGERNEQFF.

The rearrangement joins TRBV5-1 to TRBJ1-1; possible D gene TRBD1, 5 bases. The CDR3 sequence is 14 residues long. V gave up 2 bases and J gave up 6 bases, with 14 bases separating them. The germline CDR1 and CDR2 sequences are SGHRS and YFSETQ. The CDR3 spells CASSLAGGSAEAFF. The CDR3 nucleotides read TGCGCCAGCAGCTTAGCCGGGGGATCGGCTGAAGCTTTCTTT.